This TCR beta chain is drawn from a study of OX40 agonist ivuxolimab in advanced cancers. Sequencing was performed with immunoSEQ multiplex PCR; in TCRdb, only in-frame clones are kept and a portion is missing. The sample lists 80,000 to 100,000 clones, around nine tenths occurring once. Blood sampling was done at baseline, cycle 4 day 1, and cycle 7 day 1. The starting material was CD4+ or CD8+ T cells sorted from blood, obtained in a trial of the OX40 agonist ivuxolimab. This TCR was sampled from an adult with an advanced solid tumor such as melanoma, head and neck, liver or kidney cancer.

CDR3 loop: CASSIAQQGNQPQHF. The CDR3 bases are TGTGCCAGTAGTATCGCGCAGCAGGGCAATCAGCCCCAGCATTTT. The chain has TRBV19 and TRBJ1-5; D is uncertain. Germline V gives CDR1 LNHDA, CDR2 SQIVND (reference sequence). V lost 3 bases and J lost 2, with 11 bases in between. The CDR3 length is 15 residues.